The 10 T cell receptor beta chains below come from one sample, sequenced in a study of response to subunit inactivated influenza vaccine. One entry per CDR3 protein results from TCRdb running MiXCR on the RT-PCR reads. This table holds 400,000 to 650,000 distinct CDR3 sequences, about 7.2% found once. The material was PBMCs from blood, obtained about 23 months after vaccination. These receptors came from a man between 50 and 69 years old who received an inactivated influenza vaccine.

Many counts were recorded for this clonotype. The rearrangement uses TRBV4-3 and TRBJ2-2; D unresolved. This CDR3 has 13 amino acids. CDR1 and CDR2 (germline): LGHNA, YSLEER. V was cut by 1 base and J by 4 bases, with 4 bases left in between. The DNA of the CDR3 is TGCGCCAGCAGCCAAGGTCTCACCGGGGAGCTGTTTTTT. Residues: CASSQGLTGELFF.

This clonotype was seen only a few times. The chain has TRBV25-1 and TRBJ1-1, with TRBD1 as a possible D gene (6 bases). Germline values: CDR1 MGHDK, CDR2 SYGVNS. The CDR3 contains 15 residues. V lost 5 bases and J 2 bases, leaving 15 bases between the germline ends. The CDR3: CASSPRMGANTEAFF. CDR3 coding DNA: TGTGCCAGCAGTCCCAGGATGGGGGCTAACACTGAAGCTTTCTTT.

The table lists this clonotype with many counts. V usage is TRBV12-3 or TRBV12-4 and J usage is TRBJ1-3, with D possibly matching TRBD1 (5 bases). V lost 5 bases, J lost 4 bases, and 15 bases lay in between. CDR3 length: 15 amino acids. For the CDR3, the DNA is TGTGCCAGCAGTCTTGCCGGGGGGTCAGGAAACACCATATATTTT. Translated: CASSLAGGSGNTIYF.

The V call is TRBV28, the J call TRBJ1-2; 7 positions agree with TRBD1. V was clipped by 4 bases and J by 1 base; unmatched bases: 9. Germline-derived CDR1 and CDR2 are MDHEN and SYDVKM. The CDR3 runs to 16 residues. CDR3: CASSSSPDRVNYGYTF. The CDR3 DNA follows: TGTGCCAGCAGTTCTTCCCCTGACAGGGTTAACTATGGCTACACCTTC.

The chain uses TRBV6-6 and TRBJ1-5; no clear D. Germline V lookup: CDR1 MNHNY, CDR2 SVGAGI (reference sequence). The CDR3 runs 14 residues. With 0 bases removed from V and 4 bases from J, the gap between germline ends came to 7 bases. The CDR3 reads CASSYSLGNQPQHF. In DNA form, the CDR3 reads TGTGCCAGCAGTTACTCCCTAGGGAATCAGCCCCAGCATTTT.

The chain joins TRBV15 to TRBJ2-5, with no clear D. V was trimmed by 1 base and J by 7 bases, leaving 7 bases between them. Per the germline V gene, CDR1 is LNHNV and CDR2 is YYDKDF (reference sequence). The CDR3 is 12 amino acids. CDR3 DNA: TGTGCCACCAGCAGAGGGGATGGGACCCAGTACTTC. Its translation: CATSRGDGTQYF.

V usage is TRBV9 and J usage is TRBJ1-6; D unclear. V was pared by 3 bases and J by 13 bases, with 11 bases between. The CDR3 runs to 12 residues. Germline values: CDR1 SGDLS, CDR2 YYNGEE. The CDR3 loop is CASSGATGPLHF. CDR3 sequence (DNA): TGTGCCAGCAGCGGCGCTACCGGGCCCCTCCACTTT.

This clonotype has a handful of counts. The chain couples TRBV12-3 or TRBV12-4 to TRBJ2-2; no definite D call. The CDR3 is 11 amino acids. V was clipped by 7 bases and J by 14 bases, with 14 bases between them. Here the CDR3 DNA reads TGTGCCAGCAACTTCCCTCCGCATCTGTTTTTT. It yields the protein CASNFPPHLFF.

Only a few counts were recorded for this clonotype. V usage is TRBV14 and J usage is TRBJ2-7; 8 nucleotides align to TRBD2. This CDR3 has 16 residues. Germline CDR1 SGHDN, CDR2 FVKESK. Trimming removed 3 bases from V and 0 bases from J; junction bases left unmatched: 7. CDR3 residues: CASSHHSGANSYEQYF. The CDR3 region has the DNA TGTGCCAGCAGCCACCATAGCGGGGCCAACTCCTACGAGCAGTACTTC.

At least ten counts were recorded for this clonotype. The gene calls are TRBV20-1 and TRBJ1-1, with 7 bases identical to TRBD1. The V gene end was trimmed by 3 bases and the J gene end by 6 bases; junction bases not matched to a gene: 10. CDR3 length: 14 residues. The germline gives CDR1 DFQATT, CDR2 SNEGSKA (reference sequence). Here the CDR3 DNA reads TGCAGTGCTAGCCGACAGGGAACGGTAGCTGAAGCTTTCTTT. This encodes CSASRQGTVAEAFF.